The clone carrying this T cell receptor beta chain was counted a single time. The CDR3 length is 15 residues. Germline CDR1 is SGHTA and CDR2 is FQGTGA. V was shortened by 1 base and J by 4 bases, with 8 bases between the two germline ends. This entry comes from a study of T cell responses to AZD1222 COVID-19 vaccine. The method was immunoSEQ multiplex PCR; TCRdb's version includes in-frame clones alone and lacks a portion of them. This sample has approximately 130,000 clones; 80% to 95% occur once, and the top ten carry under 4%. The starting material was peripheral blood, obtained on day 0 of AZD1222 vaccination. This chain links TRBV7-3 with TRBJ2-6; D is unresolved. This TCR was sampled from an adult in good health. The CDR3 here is CASSLMGNGANVLTF. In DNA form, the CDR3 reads TGTGCCAGCAGCTTAATGGGGAACGGGGCCAACGTCCTGACTTTC.